These 13 T cell receptor beta chains were all obtained from the same sample, sequenced in a study of cytomegalovirus exposure and HLA in healthy donors. Primers for the PCR totalled 60 Vbeta and 13 Jbeta. Data came from immunoSEQ multiplex PCR; TCRdb stores just in-frame clones and leaves some out. Counted here are about 200,000 clones, around 77% occurring once; the ten biggest clones make up under 3%. The sample comprised PBMCs. These receptors all come from a woman aged 25 to 39 in good health and CMV-seronegative.

The chain joins TRBV29-1 to TRBJ1-2; D is perhaps TRBD1 (5 bases). Germline V gene sequence: CDR1 SQVTM, CDR2 ANQGSEA. The V end lost 7 bases, the J end lost 4 bases, and 13 bases lay between the germline ends. The CDR3 length is 12 residues. The CDR3 loop is CSARDSAYGYTF. The CDR3 region has the DNA TGCAGCGCCCGTGACAGCGCCTATGGCTACACCTTC.

This sequence joins TRBV5-1 and TRBJ1-2; 7 nucleotides align to TRBD1. The CDR3 has 14 residues. Germline V gives CDR1 SGHRS, CDR2 YFSETQ. The J segment lost 3 bases and the V segment lost 2 bases, leaving 4 bases of the junction unmatched. The CDR3 DNA follows: TGCGCCAGCAGCTTACAGGGGTGGGACTATGGCTACACCTTC. Translated, it gives CASSLQGWDYGYTF.

The rearrangement uses TRBV9 and TRBJ1-1; 9 positions match TRBD1. With 4 bases clipped from V and 8 bases from J, the junction kept 12 bases outside the gene matches. The CDR3 contains 15 residues. CDR1 is SGDLS, CDR2 YYNGEE, per germline. The CDR3 is CASSPGDRVVFEAFF. For the CDR3, the DNA is TGTGCCAGCAGCCCAGGGGACAGGGTGGTTTTCGAAGCTTTCTTT.

This sequence joins TRBV6-5 and TRBJ2-7, with TRBD1 matching over 8 bases. CDR3 size: 14 residues. Germline CDR1 reads MNHEY; CDR2 reads SVGAGI. Trimming at V came to 5 bases and at J to 3 bases, leaving 6 bases not matched to a gene. CDR3 amino acids: CASSQRTGLYEQYF. The CDR3 region has the DNA TGTGCCAGCAGTCAAAGGACAGGGCTCTACGAGCAGTACTTC.

The chain has TRBV7-8 and TRBJ2-3, with D maybe TRBD2 (7 bases). Per germline, CDR1 SGHVS and CDR2 FQNEAQ. V dropped 4 bases and J dropped 5 bases, with 10 bases sitting between them. This CDR3 has 13 amino acids. This CDR3 is CASSSGGLDTQYF. CDR3 nucleotide sequence: TGTGCCAGCAGCTCCGGGGGGCTAGATACGCAGTATTTT.

In its sample, this clone was seen once. The chain recombines TRBV7-2 with TRBJ2-2; no definite D call. V gave up 3 bases and J gave up 4 bases, with 21 bases separating them. The CDR3 length is 18 residues. CDR1 and CDR2 (germline): SGHTA, FQGNSA. The CDR3 DNA sequence: TGTGCCAGCAGCTTGCGAAAGGCGAGCGAAACCCGCACCGGGGAGCTGTTTTTT. Its translation is CASSLRKASETRTGELFF.

This clone has only a few counts. As DNA, the CDR3 is TGTGCCAGCAGCCAAAACTGGGAGTACACTGAAGCTTTCTTT. Translating it yields CASSQNWEYTEAFF. This chain connects TRBV14 to TRBJ1-1; D ambiguous. V lost 2 bases and J lost 3, with 10 bases in between. CDR1 is SGHDN, CDR2 FVKESK, per germline. The CDR3 is 14 amino acids.

This clone is a singleton in its sample. The rearrangement uses TRBV7-2 and TRBJ2-7; tentative D call: TRBD1 (5 bases). The V end lost 2 bases, the J end lost 6 bases, and 14 bases lay between the germline ends. Germline V gives CDR1 SGHTA, CDR2 FQGNSA. This CDR3 spans 14 amino acids. CDR3 residues: CASSLLVTVAEQYF. CDR3 sequence (DNA): TGTGCCAGCAGCTTACTCGTGACAGTTGCCGAGCAGTACTTC.

The table lists this clone with a few counts. The V gene is TRBV10-1, the J gene TRBJ2-1; D gene unclear. V was clipped by 4 bases and J by 2 bases, with 9 bases between them. Germline CDR1 reads WNHNN; CDR2 reads SYGVQD (reference sequence). The CDR3 loop spans 14 amino acids. The CDR3 coding sequence is TGCGCCAGCAGTGGTAGGCGGCCCTACAATGAGCAGTTCTTC. This encodes CASSGRRPYNEQFF.

This chain joins TRBV9 and TRBJ1-4, with a weak D call TRBD1 (5 bases). V gave up 0 bases and J gave up 2 bases, with 11 bases separating them. The CDR3 totals 16 residues. Germline CDR1 is SGDLS and CDR2 is YYNGEE. Here the CDR3 reads CASSVGTGSTNEKLFF. CDR3 sequence (DNA): TGTGCCAGCAGCGTAGGAACAGGTTCGACTAATGAAAAACTGTTTTTT.

As to this clone: A single base separates this from a much larger clone, so it may be a read error. The gene calls are TRBV7-9 and TRBJ2-1, with a weak D call TRBD2 (6 bases). Germline V gene sequence: CDR1 SEHNR, CDR2 FQNEAQ (reference sequence). The CDR3 has 11 residues. The ends were cut back, 6 bases at V and 6 bases at J, with 6 bases in the middle. CDR3 nucleotides: TGTGCCAGCAGGACTAGCAATGAGCAGTTCTTC. Translating gives CASRTSNEQFF.

This sequence joins TRBV9 and TRBJ2-5; the match to TRBD1 covers 8 bases. This CDR3 contains 16 residues. Trimming at V came to 2 bases and at J to 4 bases, leaving 10 bases not matched to a gene. Looked up from germline, CDR1 is SGDLS and CDR2 is YYNGEE. The DNA for the CDR3 is TGTGCCAGCAGCGTCATCGGGGCAGGGGGCTTAGAGACCCAGTACTTC. This translates into CASSVIGAGGLETQYF.

The chain links TRBV4-2 to TRBJ1-3; unclear D gene. The ends were cut back, 0 bases at V and 0 bases at J, with 9 bases in the middle. The germline gives CDR1 LGHNA, CDR2 YNFKEQ. CDR3 size: 16 residues. CDR3 in amino acids: CASSQDPGNSGNTIYF. DNA for the CDR3: TGTGCCAGCAGCCAAGATCCGGGGAACTCTGGAAACACCATATATTTT.